These T cell receptor beta chains were read from a single sample in a study of human T cells and chemical hapten exposure. From the RACE reads, TCRdb called clonotypes with MiXCR, one entry per CDR3 protein. The table records roughly 380,000 distinct CDR3 sequences, more than 4.5% of them present only once. Material: whole blood, obtained in connection with sensitization to the hapten diphenylcyclopropenone (DPC). Receptor source: a woman between 50 and 59 years old with alopecia areata. Some clones in this sample may be carry-over from other donors' samples. The CDR3 runs from the conserved cysteine through the conserved F or W. The D gene is left open where the match is weak. Expanded clones get a size class; other rows say once, few or many, or leave the size out.

clone size	D gene	V gene	J gene	CDR3 DNA	CDR3 protein
many	-	TRBV20-1	TRBJ1-4	TGCAGCTCCTCGTTGGCAGGGGCGAATGAAAAACTGTTTTTT	CSSSLAGANEKLFF
many	-	TRBV4-1	TRBJ2-7	TGCGCCAGCAGCTTGGGCCCCAACAATCCCTACGAGCAGTACTTC	CASSLGPNNPYEQYF
-	TRBD1	TRBV28	TRBJ2-5	TGTGCCAGCAGTTTCACAGCCCAGGGGGCCCAGTACTTC	CASSFTAQGAQYF
few	-	TRBV6-2/TRBV6-3	TRBJ1-4	TGTGCCAGCATGACCCCAGGGAGCAGAATCGAAAAACTGTTTTTT	CASMTPGSRIEKLFF
-	-	TRBV29-1	TRBJ1-5	TGCAGCGAGGGGCTTAAGCAGATGAACAATCAGCCCCAGCATTTT	CSEGLKQMNNQPQHF
many	-	TRBV24-1	TRBJ2-7	TGTGCCACCAGTGACCTGAGCTACGAGCAGTACTTC	CATSDLSYEQYF
many	-	TRBV27	TRBJ2-5	TGTGCCAGCAGTTCCACAAAGGGGACCCAGTACTTC	CASSSTKGTQYF
many	TRBD2	TRBV7-9	TRBJ2-7	TGTGCCAGCAGCTCGGGACTAGCGGGGGACCGATCCTACGAGCAGTACTTC	CASSSGLAGDRSYEQYF
-	-	TRBV11-2	TRBJ1-1	TGTGCCAGCAGCCTTGACAGGCGAAGAGAAGCTTTCTTT	CASSLDRRREAFF
few	TRBD2	TRBV5-1	TRBJ2-3	TGCGCCAGCAGCTTGGGACTAGCGGGATTTATGGCAGATACGCAGTATTTT	CASSLGLAGFMADTQYF
many	-	TRBV6-5	TRBJ1-1	TGTGCCAGCAGTTACCGGAGGCAAGGGGAAGCTTTCTTT	CASSYRRQGEAFF
many	-	TRBV29-1	TRBJ1-1	TGCAGCGTTACGAGGAACACTGAAGCTTTCTTT	CSVTRNTEAFF
once	-	TRBV6-5	TRBJ2-1	TGTGCCAGCAGTTACTCTGGGGGGATCTCCTACAATGAGCAGATCTTC	CASSYSGGISYNEQIF
-	-	TRBV15	TRBJ1-2	TGTGCCACCAGCAGAACGGGTCTCTATGGCTACACCTTC	CATSRTGLYGYTF
-	-	TRBV27	TRBJ2-7	TGTGCCAGCAGTTTAACCCCCCGGGGGAGCGACTACGAGCAGTACTTC	CASSLTPRGSDYEQYF
many	TRBD2	TRBV5-6	TRBJ2-1	TGTGCCAGCAGCCGGGCGGGAGGGGGCACCTACAATGAGCAGTTCTTC	CASSRAGGGTYNEQFF
many	-	TRBV28	TRBJ1-1	TGTGCCAGCAGCTCCAGCGGGCGCCTTGAAGCTTTCTTT	CASSSSGRLEAFF
few	-	TRBV2	TRBJ2-4	TGTGCCAGCAGTGAAACGACCTTAGCCAAAAACATTCAGTACTTC	CASSETTLAKNIQYF
many	TRBD1	TRBV14	TRBJ2-2	TGTGCCAGCAGCTTTCCGGGACAGGGCATCCACACCGGGGAGCTGTTTTTT	CASSFPGQGIHTGELFF
-	-	TRBV6-1	TRBJ1-1	TGTGCCAGCCGACATCCGGGTGACTCTGAAGCTTTCTTT	CASRHPGDSEAFF
few	-	TRBV27	TRBJ2-2	TGTGCCAGCAGTTTAACTCCCGGGGAGCTGTTTTTT	CASSLTPGELFF
many	-	TRBV12-3/TRBV12-4	TRBJ1-1	TGTGCCAGCATTCCGGGGAGCACTGAAGCTTTCTTT	CASIPGSTEAFF
many	TRBD2	TRBV11-3	TRBJ2-1	TGTGCCAGCAGCCCCAGGGGACTAGCGGCCAGCTCCTACAATGAGCAGTTCTTC	CASSPRGLAASSYNEQFF
many	TRBD1	TRBV13	TRBJ2-3	TGTGCCAGCAGCTCCCGGGACAGGGGATCAGATACGCAGTATTTT	CASSSRDRGSDTQYF
-	TRBD2	TRBV7-9	TRBJ2-2	TGTGCCAGCAGCCCCAAGGGACTACGGAACACCGGGGAGCTGTTTTTT	CASSPKGLRNTGELFF
-	-	TRBV5-1	TRBJ1-1	TGCGCCAGCAGCCCCTGGATGGCAGATATGAACACTGAAGCTTTCTTT	CASSPWMADMNTEAFF
many	-	TRBV28	TRBJ2-7	TGTGCCAGCAGTACGACCTACGAGCAGTACTTC	CASSTTYEQYF
many	-	TRBV7-9	TRBJ1-2	TGTGCCAGCAGCCTGGACAGCACTAACTATGGCTACACCTTC	CASSLDSTNYGYTF
few	-	TRBV7-8	TRBJ2-4	TGTGCCAGCAGCCCAAGACGGGTACAAGCCAAAAACATTCAGTACTTC	CASSPRRVQAKNIQYF
-	-	TRBV20-1	TRBJ2-3	TGCAGTGCTAGCCGACAAGATACGCAGTATTTT	CSASRQDTQYF
few	-	TRBV4-3	TRBJ2-5	TGCGCCAGCAGCCAAGATGTGGGAGGCGGAGAGACCCAGTACTTC	CASSQDVGGGETQYF
many	TRBD1	TRBV5-1	TRBJ1-1	TGCGCCAGCAGTTCACAGGGGTTGGGTAACACTGAAGCTTTCTTT	CASSSQGLGNTEAFF
many	-	TRBV3-1	TRBJ2-2	TGTGCCAGCGGGCGAAGCGGAGCAAACACCGGGGAGCTGTTTTTT	CASGRSGANTGELFF
-	-	TRBV6-6	TRBJ1-5	TGTGCCAGCAGTTGGGGCCCCGACAGGCCCAATTCGCCCCAGCATTTT	CASSWGPDRPNSPQHF
many	TRBD1	TRBV20-1	TRBJ1-6	TGCAGTGCCGCGGGGACAGGGAATACATCACCCCTCCACTTT	CSAAGTGNTSPLHF
many	-	TRBV27	TRBJ2-7	TGTGCCAGCAGTTCAATCCCCCGGGGTTTGGTGTACTTC	CASSSIPRGLVYF
few	-	TRBV5-1	TRBJ1-4	TGCGCCAGCAGCTTGGATTGGAGGGTAGAAAAACTGTTTTTT	CASSLDWRVEKLFF
few	-	TRBV10-3	TRBJ2-3	TGTGCCACGGTACGGGGGGACAGCCGCACAGATACGCAGTATTTT	CATVRGDSRTDTQYF
many	-	TRBV28	TRBJ1-3	TGTGCCAGCAGTGGCCAGGGGAACACCATATATTTT	CASSGQGNTIYF
many	-	TRBV28	TRBJ2-6	TGTGCCAGCAGGGAACCAAGGTGGCCTGGGGCCAACGTCCTGACTTTC	CASREPRWPGANVLTF
-	TRBD2	TRBV29-1	TRBJ2-3	TGCAGCGTTGAAGCCCGGACTAGCGGGAGGTTGGGAAATACGCAGTATTTT	CSVEARTSGRLGNTQYF
few	TRBD1	TRBV7-2	TRBJ1-4	TGTGCCAGCAGCGCGTTGACAGGGGGCAGCGAAAAACTGTTTTTT	CASSALTGGSEKLFF
many	-	TRBV12-3/TRBV12-4	TRBJ1-4	TGTGCCAGCAGCCCAATCACAGGGACTCGAGAAAAACTGTTTTTT	CASSPITGTREKLFF
many	TRBD1	TRBV28	TRBJ1-1	TGTGCCAGCAGTCCCAACAGGGGGCCGGACACTGAAGCTTTCTTT	CASSPNRGPDTEAFF
-	-	TRBV9	TRBJ1-6	TGTGCCAGCAGCGTAGTGGCGGAAAATTCACCCCTCCACTTT	CASSVVAENSPLHF
many	-	TRBV7-8	TRBJ2-3	TGTGCCAGCAGCTTAGCCCGTTCAGGGAAAGATACGCAGTATTTT	CASSLARSGKDTQYF
many	-	TRBV7-9	TRBJ1-3	TGTGCCAGCAGCTTTTGGGCAGACCCCTCTGGAAACACCATATATTTT	CASSFWADPSGNTIYF
many	-	TRBV20-1	TRBJ2-5	TGCAGTGCTAGAGGAGGGCCGGAGACCCAGTACTTC	CSARGGPETQYF
many	TRBD1	TRBV3-1	TRBJ2-7	TGTGCCAGCAGCCGACAGGGAGTCTACGAGCAGTACTTC	CASSRQGVYEQYF
-	-	TRBV12-3/TRBV12-4	TRBJ2-3	TGTGCCAGCAGCCCCCGACGGGGGCCCACAGATACGCAGTATTTT	CASSPRRGPTDTQYF
-	-	TRBV12-3/TRBV12-4	TRBJ2-7	TGTGCCAGCAGTCGGGAGAGGGGGATGCAGTACTTC	CASSRERGMQYF
many	-	TRBV21-1	TRBJ2-5	TGTGCCAGCAGCAAAGCTAGAGGGGCTAGCGGCGGAGAGACCCAGTACTTC	CASSKARGASGGETQYF